The rows below give T cell receptor beta chains drawn from one sample of a study of T cells in Graves' hyperthyroidism and ophthalmopathy. TCRdb recomputed calls from the multiplex PCR reads with MiXCR, one row per CDR3 protein. Here the sample spans approximately 710,000 distinct CDR3 sequences, roughly 17% being singletons. Sequenced material: blood. Receptors were obtained from a middle-aged man with Graves' hyperthyroidism. CDR3s include the opening cysteine and the closing phenylalanine or tryptophan. The order of the fields is J gene, V gene, D gene, clone size, CDR3 protein, CDR3 DNA. D genes are given only for firm matches. Size values are once, few and many counts, or a class for expanded clones, and some rows have none.

>TRBJ1-1|TRBV30|TRBD1|many
CAWRGTGGEAFF
TGTGCCTGGAGGGGGACAGGCGGCGAAGCTTTCTTT
>TRBJ1-2|TRBV27|TRBD1|-
CASSFRDRGRGYTF
TGTGCCAGCAGTTTCCGGGACAGGGGGCGAGGCTACACCTTC
>TRBJ2-2|TRBV5-6|-|-
CASSLGQLSTGELFF
TGTGCCAGCAGCTTGGGACAGCTGAGCACCGGGGAGCTGTTTTTT
>TRBJ1-5|TRBV20-1|-|few
CSLSNQPQHF
TGCAGCTTGAGCAATCAGCCCCAGCATTTT
>TRBJ2-2|TRBV28|-|many
CASRTGATNTGELFF
TGTGCCAGCAGGACCGGGGCAACGAACACCGGGGAGCTGTTTTTT
>TRBJ2-5|TRBV11-2|-|few
CASRQTLQETQYF
TGTGCCAGCAGACAGACACTCCAAGAGACCCAGTACTTC
>TRBJ1-2|TRBV28|TRBD1|many
CASRDRGGNYGYTF
TGTGCCAGCCGCGACAGGGGCGGGAACTATGGCTACACCTTC
>TRBJ2-1|TRBV18|TRBD2|few
CASSPPQGLAVASSYNEQFF
TGTGCCAGCTCACCACCACAGGGACTAGCGGTAGCGAGCTCCTACAATGAGCAGTTCTTC
>TRBJ1-1|TRBV5-1|-|few
CASSSNRENTEAFF
TGCGCCAGCAGCTCCAATAGAGAGAACACTGAAGCTTTCTTT
>TRBJ2-7|TRBV20-1|TRBD2|few
CSANQLAGGFSYEQYF
TGCAGTGCTAATCAACTAGCGGGAGGCTTCTCCTACGAGCAGTACTTC
>TRBJ2-7|TRBV9|-|-
CASSVAEGYEQYF
TGTGCCAGCAGCGTAGCAGAGGGGTACGAGCAGTACTTC
>TRBJ2-2|TRBV11-2|TRBD2|many
CASSFMYASGINTGELFF
TGTGCCAGCAGTTTTATGTACGCTAGCGGGATTAACACCGGGGAGCTGTTTTTT
>TRBJ2-6|TRBV24-1|-|few
CATSDVRASSSGANVLTF
TGTGCCACCAGTGATGTTCGGGCCTCCTCCTCTGGGGCCAACGTCCTGACTTTC
>TRBJ2-5|TRBV27|-|many
CASSLRTAEETQYF
TGTGCCAGCAGTTTAAGGACAGCTGAAGAGACCCAGTACTTC
>TRBJ2-7|TRBV28|-|many
CASSRGFVEQYF
TGTGCCAGCAGCCGGGGGTTCGTCGAGCAGTACTTC
>TRBJ1-1|TRBV7-9|-|many
CASSFNRQDGNTEAFF
TGTGCCAGCAGCTTTAACCGTCAGGATGGGAACACTGAAGCTTTCTTT
>TRBJ1-2|TRBV10-2|-|-
CASTGGTNYGYTF
TGCGCCAGCACTGGGGGCACTAACTATGGCTACACCTTC